Listed below are T cell receptor beta chains from one sample, sequenced in a study of blood T cell repertoires in COVID-19. The data were produced by immunoSEQ multiplex PCR, yet TCRdb's version contains in-frame clones alone and is incomplete. Here the sample spans hundreds of thousands of clones, more than 80% being singletons. Sequenced sample: peripheral blood. The source is a woman in her 30s with COVID-19, enrolled during active disease. The CDR3 runs from the conserved cysteine through the conserved F or W. A D gene is named only where the DNA matches it firmly. Only some rows state a clone size, as once, few, many or a class for expanded clones.

v_call,d_call,clone_size,cdr3_length,j_call,cdr3_aa,cdr3_nt
TRBV2,NA,NA,15,TRBJ2-3,CASSVRGPSTDTQYF,TGTGCCAGCAGTGTGCGGGGCCCCAGCACAGATACGCAGTATTTT
TRBV15,TRBD2,NA,16,TRBJ2-5,CAVRSGGSGPQETQYF,TGTGCCGTCCGCAGCGGGGGTAGCGGGCCCCAAGAGACCCAGTACTTC
TRBV6-6,NA,NA,16,TRBJ1-2,CASSYSISVSGNGYTF,TGTGCCAGCAGTTACTCGATATCGGTCTCAGGGAATGGCTACACCTTC
TRBV11-3,NA,NA,15,TRBJ2-5,CASSLGQISQETQYF,TGTGCCAGCAGCTTAGGACAGATATCACAAGAGACCCAGTACTTC
TRBV18,TRBD2,NA,16,TRBJ2-1,CASSPPLAGEVREQFF,TGTGCCAGCTCCCCCCCTCTAGCGGGAGAGGTTCGAGAGCAGTTCTTC
TRBV6-5,NA,NA,14,TRBJ1-1,CASSYGLSNTEAFF,TGTGCCAGCAGTTACGGGCTTTCGAACACTGAAGCTTTCTTT
TRBV23-1,NA,NA,18,TRBJ2-1,CASSQTGSSGRIWDEQFF,TGCGCCAGCAGTCAGACAGGGTCGAGCGGGAGAATCTGGGATGAGCAGTTCTTC
TRBV6-5,NA,NA,14,TRBJ1-2,CASSYRAGVRSYTF,TGTGCCAGCAGTTACCGCGCAGGGGTGAGGAGCTACACCTTC
TRBV28,NA,NA,16,TRBJ1-1,CASSPTRGRTKEGAFF,TGTGCCAGCAGCCCTACCAGGGGCAGGACAAAAGAGGGAGCTTTCTTT
TRBV19,NA,many,14,TRBJ2-6,CGSNEAAGANVLTF,TGTGGAAGTAACGAGGCAGCTGGGGCCAACGTCCTGACTTTC
TRBV19,TRBD1,NA,15,TRBJ2-3,CASSYRGSGTDTQYF,TGTGCCAGTAGCTACAGGGGGTCGGGCACAGATACGCAGTATTTT
TRBV10-3,NA,NA,11,TRBJ1-2,CAIGGRDGYTF,TGTGCCATCGGGGGCAGGGATGGCTACACCTTC
TRBV28,TRBD1,NA,14,TRBJ2-7,CASSLEQGRAEQYF,TGTGCCAGCAGTTTGGAACAGGGGCGGGCAGAGCAGTACTTC
TRBV5-6,NA,NA,14,TRBJ1-5,CASSLGGPPQPQHF,TGTGCCAGCAGCCTTGGAGGGCCCCCCCAGCCCCAGCATTTT
TRBV19,TRBD1,NA,16,TRBJ2-5,CASSTSGQGPAKTQYF,TGTGCCAGTAGTACGTCAGGACAGGGGCCGGCAAAGACCCAGTACTTC
TRBV18,NA,NA,13,TRBJ2-5,CASSQQQQETQYF,TGTGCCAGCTCCCAACAACAGCAAGAGACCCAGTACTTC
TRBV7-2,TRBD2,NA,15,TRBJ2-7,CASTASGGAGYEQYF,TGTGCCAGCACCGCTAGCGGGGGGGCCGGGTACGAGCAGTACTTC
TRBV23-1,NA,once,18,TRBJ1-1,CASSPAGLGNLRNTEAFF,TGCGCCAGCAGTCCAGCAGGACTGGGAAACCTTCGGAACACTGAAGCTTTCTTT
TRBV10-3,TRBD1,NA,19,TRBJ1-5,CAISDKNIADRANNQPQHF,TGTGCCATCAGTGATAAGAATATCGCCGACAGGGCGAACAATCAGCCCCAGCATTTT
TRBV25-1,TRBD1,NA,15,TRBJ1-1,CASSEWGQSNTEAFF,TGTGCCAGCAGTGAATGGGGACAGTCAAACACTGAAGCTTTCTTT
TRBV28,TRBD1,NA,14,TRBJ1-2,CASSLGDRGYGYTF,TGTGCCAGCAGTTTGGGGGACAGGGGCTATGGCTACACCTTC
TRBV6-5,TRBD1,NA,14,TRBJ1-2,CASRSGTGLYGYTF,TGTGCCAGCAGATCCGGGACAGGACTCTATGGCTACACCTTC
TRBV3-1/TRBV3-2,TRBD2,NA,19,TRBJ2-1,CASSQGAPLSGGIGNEQFF,TGTGCCAGCAGCCAAGGGGCCCCCCTTAGCGGGGGGATCGGCAATGAGCAGTTCTTC
TRBV10-3,TRBD1,NA,16,TRBJ1-1,CAIKRTGGNMNTEAFF,TGTGCCATCAAGCGGACAGGGGGTAACATGAACACTGAAGCTTTCTTT
TRBV5-1,TRBD2,NA,13,TRBJ2-5,CASSGGGRETQYF,TGCGCCAGCAGCGGGGGAGGGCGAGAGACCCAGTACTTC
TRBV28,NA,NA,13,TRBJ1-1,CASRTAPNTEAFF,TGTGCCAGCAGAACAGCACCTAACACTGAAGCTTTCTTT
TRBV27,NA,NA,13,TRBJ1-1,CASNGGMNTEAFF,TGTGCCAGCAACGGGGGAATGAACACTGAAGCTTTCTTT
TRBV7-6,TRBD1,NA,15,TRBJ1-1,CASSLVGQGNTEAFF,TGTGCCAGCAGCTTAGTAGGACAGGGGAACACTGAAGCTTTCTTT